A single sample is the source of the 8 T cell receptor beta chains below, sequenced in a study of control samples from healthy donors and cancer patients (dated by TCRdb to about 2020). Library generation was performed with the immunoSEQ multiplex PCR assay. TCRdb took this table from immuneACCESS and kept in-frame rearrangements with V and J called. Such tables lack part of the clones; where checked against another copy, unresolved V genes explain under half of the gap, and the rest is unexplained. The sample table holds more than 25,000 clones, of which 91% were seen once. Roughly 12% of the sample lies in the top ten. The sequencing input was PBMCs. The receptors derive from a man in his fifties or sixties with lung cancer.

The chain uses TRBV19 and TRBJ1-3; D unresolved. Germline V lookup: CDR1 LNHDA, CDR2 SQIVND (reference sequence). V was shortened by 4 bases and J by 2 bases, with 9 bases between the two germline ends. The CDR3 covers 14 residues. This chain's CDR3 is CASSSDITGNTIYF. The CDR3 DNA is TGTGCCAGTAGTAGCGATATCACTGGAAACACCATATATTTT.

V and J are TRBV7-2 and TRBJ1-1, with D possibly matching TRBD1 (6 bases). Germline CDR1 is SGHTA and CDR2 is FQGNSA. The CDR3 spans 15 residues. V was shortened by 5 bases and J by 12 bases, with 25 bases between the two germline ends. In nucleotides, the CDR3 is TGTGCCAGCAGCGACCAGGGACGGATTGGAGGGGGGACTTTCTTT. Its protein product is CASSDQGRIGGGTFF.

The rearrangement links TRBV5-1 to TRBJ2-2, with TRBD1 identical over 7 bases. This CDR3 region has 15 residues. The ends lost 0 bases at V and 5 bases at J; junction bases unmatched: 4. Germline V lookup: CDR1 SGHRS, CDR2 YFSETQ. The CDR3: CASSLVDRETGELFF. The CDR3 nucleotides are TGCGCCAGCAGCTTGGTAGACAGGGAGACCGGGGAGCTGTTTTTT. The whole variable domain, filled in from reference TRBV5-1 and TRBJ2-2, reads KAGVTQTPRYLIKTRGQQVTLSCSPISGHRSVSWYQQTPGQGLQFLFEYFSETQRNKGNFPGRFSGRQFSNSRSEMNVSTLELGDSALYLCASSLVDRETGELFFGEGSRLTVL.

DNA for the CDR3: TGTGCCAGCAGCTTTATGGGGGGGGCCTACAATGAGCAGTTCTTC. It is translated as CASSFMGGAYNEQFF. The genes are TRBV6-5 and TRBJ2-1; 7 bases fit TRBD2. This CDR3 has 15 amino acids. Germline V lookup: CDR1 MNHEY, CDR2 SVGAGI. Unmatched junction bases numbered 7, after V lost 6 bases and J lost 2 bases.

The V call is TRBV14, the J call TRBJ2-7; no clear D. Germline V gene data show CDR1 as SGHDN and CDR2 as FVKESK. The V gene lost 4 bases and the J gene lost 6 bases, with 10 bases spanning the gap. This CDR3 contains 12 residues. The CDR3 nucleotides are TGTGCCAGCAGCCTGAGCCGCGTCGAGCAGTACTTC. The encoded protein is CASSLSRVEQYF.

V and J are TRBV14 and TRBJ1-4; 8 bases match TRBD1. Germline V CDR1 and CDR2: SGHDN, FVKESK. CDR3 length equals 15 residues. V lost 5 bases to trimming and J lost 6 bases; unmatched junction nucleotides: 8. CDR3 DNA sequence: TGTGCCAGCAGCTCTCTCCAGGGGGCGGATGAAAAACTGTTTTTT. Translating gives CASSSLQGADEKLFF.

This chain uses TRBV6-6 with TRBJ1-2; weak D call: TRBD1 (6 bases). Trimming took off 6 bases at V and 4 bases at J, with 12 bases between the two ends. From germline, CDR1 is MNHNY and CDR2 SVGAGI (reference sequence). CDR3 length equals 13 residues. CDR3 coding DNA: TGTGCCAGCAGATCCGGGACACTCTATGGCTACACCTTC. This codes for CASRSGTLYGYTF.

The V call is TRBV11-2, the J call TRBJ2-7, with D uncertain. Germline V gene sequence: CDR1 SGHAT, CDR2 FQNNGV. The CDR3 consists of 13 residues. V was clipped by 5 bases and J by 6 bases, with 14 bases between them. The CDR3, as DNA: TGTGCCAGCAGCAAGGACCGAAAGGCCGAGCAGTACTTC. Translating gives CASSKDRKAEQYF.